This passage covers 30 T cell receptor beta chains from one sample sequenced in a study of molecular identifiers for immune sequencing clone quantification. TCRdb itself ran the PCR reads through MiXCR, one entry per CDR3 protein. The sample includes over 600,000 distinct CDR3 sequences, 20% of them seen just once. Sequencing input: naive CD8+ T cells from blood, with Jurkat cell RNA spiked in. Stated subset: FACS-sorted CD8+CD4-CCR7+CD45RA+ naive T cells. These receptors were taken from a human donor in good health. Some libraries in this study had Jurkat cell RNA spiked in.

This clonotype has at least ten counts. The V gene is TRBV7-9, the J gene TRBJ2-3, with D perhaps given as TRBD1 or TRBD2 (5 bases each). Trimming stripped 1 base from V and 4 bases from J, with 18 bases between. The CDR3 extends over 17 amino acids. Germline V gene data show CDR1 as SEHNR and CDR2 as FQNEAQ (reference sequence). The CDR3 loop is CASSLEWAGTYADTQYF. In DNA form, the CDR3 reads TGTGCCAGCAGCTTAGAGTGGGCCGGGACCTACGCAGATACGCAGTATTTT.

The chain links TRBV19 to TRBJ2-7; D is possibly TRBD1 (5 bases). The CDR3 contains 14 residues. CDR1 and CDR2 from the germline V gene are LNHDA and SQIVND (reference sequence). Deletions cut 7 bases from V and 0 bases from J, with 13 bases between. The DNA of the CDR3 is TGTGCCAGTACACCCTGGGGCGGCTCCTACGAGCAGTACTTC. The encoded protein is CASTPWGGSYEQYF.

This clonotype showed up many times. The V and J genes are TRBV7-2 and TRBJ2-3; 13 positions match TRBD2. Looked up from germline, CDR1 is SGHTA and CDR2 is FQGNSA. V dropped 1 base and J dropped 6; count of bases not matched to a gene: 7. The CDR3 contains 17 residues. The CDR3: CASSLGLAGGTWDTQYF. In DNA, the CDR3 is TGTGCCAGCAGCTTAGGACTAGCGGGGGGCACGTGGGATACGCAGTATTTT.

Of note for this clonotype: Given a much more abundant clone one base away, this may be a read error. The V and J genes are TRBV6-5 and TRBJ2-7; D ambiguous. From germline, CDR1 is MNHEY and CDR2 SVGAGI. The CDR3 sequence is 14 residues long. Trimming removed 0 bases at V and 2 bases at J, with 8 bases between. CDR3 DNA: TGTGCCAGCAGTTACTCCGACCCTACCTACGAGCAGTACTTC. Translation gives CASSYSDPTYEQYF.

This clonotype was seen at least ten times. The V call is TRBV6-5, the J call TRBJ1-1, with D unresolved. The CDR3 loop spans 12 amino acids. Germline V gives CDR1 MNHEY, CDR2 SVGAGI. Trimming removed 6 bases from V and 4 bases from J, with 9 bases in between. CDR3 in amino acids: CASRRLGTEAFF. In nucleotides, the CDR3 is TGTGCCAGCAGACGACTAGGCACTGAAGCTTTCTTT.

This clonotype was counted at least ten times. The chain links TRBV28 to TRBJ1-3; 7 bases are a match to TRBD1. V was pared by 6 bases and J by 1 base, with 12 bases of the junction left unmatched. Germline assignment: CDR1 MDHEN and CDR2 SYDVKM. The CDR3 has 17 residues. The CDR3 spells CASSDRQGSVSGNTIYF. CDR3 coding DNA: TGTGCCAGCAGCGATCGACAGGGATCGGTTTCTGGAAACACCATATATTTT.

In regard to this clonotype: This may stem from a read error, because a much larger clone lies one nucleotide away. The J gene is TRBJ2-3, the V gene TRBV4-3, with TRBD2 matching 7 bases. Germline V gene data show CDR1 as LGHNA and CDR2 as YSLEER. The CDR3 contains 14 residues. As DNA, the CDR3 is TGCGCCGGCAGCCAAGATACTAGCGCAGATACGCAGTATTTT. Its translation: CAGSQDTSADTQYF.

About this clonotype itself: At one boundary the junction diverges from the germline segment, which might be a read error. This chain connects TRBV30 to TRBJ2-1; TRBD1 matches 7 bases. Germline values: CDR1 GTSNPN, CDR2 SVGIG (reference sequence). The CDR3 extends over 14 amino acids. DNA for the CDR3: TGTGTCTGGAGCCGACAGGGAAGCACAAGTGAGCAGTTCTTC. It specifies CVWSRQGSTSEQFF.

As for this clonotype: It may be a read error: a sequence one base away is much more abundant. This chain joins TRBV13 and TRBJ2-7; 9 bases are shared with TRBD2. The CDR3 totals 14 residues. CDR1 PRHDT and CDR2 FYEKMQ come from the germline V gene (reference sequence). V gave up 6 bases and J gave up 7 bases; unmatched junction bases: 10. The CDR3 here is CASRPTGTSREQYF. The DNA for the CDR3 is TGTGCCAGCAGACCCACCGGGACTAGCAGAGAGCAGTACTTC.

This clonotype was seen ten or more times. The chain recombines TRBV27 with TRBJ2-6; perhaps D is TRBD1 or TRBD2 (5 bases each). Germline-derived CDR1 and CDR2 are MNHEY and SMNVEV (reference sequence). The CDR3 length is 16 residues. The V end lost 6 bases, the J end lost 2 bases, and 14 bases lay between the germline ends. Here the CDR3 reads CASRAQRGAGANVLTF. The CDR3 bases are TGTGCCAGCAGAGCGCAGAGGGGTGCTGGGGCCAACGTCCTGACTTTC.

Ten or more counts support this clonotype. This chain links TRBV25-1 with TRBJ1-1; maybe TRBD1 (5 bases). V was trimmed by 7 bases and J by 3 bases, leaving 15 bases between them. The CDR3 length is 14 residues. Germline CDR1 is MGHDK and CDR2 is SYGVNS. The CDR3 loop reads CASISGYFDTEAFF. For the CDR3, the DNA is TGTGCCAGCATTTCAGGGTATTTTGACACTGAAGCTTTCTTT.

This clonotype has a handful of counts. This sequence joins TRBV19 and TRBJ1-1; D remains ambiguous. The CDR3 length is 14 residues. The germline V gene encodes CDR1 LNHDA and CDR2 SQIVND (reference sequence). V lost 0 bases, J lost 4 bases, and 9 bases lay in between. CDR3: CASSIEDGGTEAFF. DNA of the CDR3: TGTGCCAGTAGTATAGAAGACGGCGGCACTGAAGCTTTCTTT.

This clonotype was detected a few times. This rearrangement joins TRBV2 to TRBJ2-1; TRBD2 agrees at 9 bases. Per germline, CDR1 SNHLY and CDR2 FYNNEI. The CDR3 has 16 amino acids. V was pared by 4 bases and J by 6 bases, with 10 bases of the junction left unmatched. The CDR3 here is CASSVWAGGPGNEQFF. In DNA, the CDR3 is TGTGCCAGCAGTGTTTGGGCGGGGGGGCCAGGCAATGAGCAGTTCTTC. Drawing the rest from reference TRBV2 and TRBJ2-1, the complete variable domain is EPEVTQTPSHQVTQMGQEVILRCVPISNHLYFYWYRQILGQKVEFLVSFYNNEISEKSEIFDDQFSVERPDGSNFTLKIRSTKLEDSAMYFCASSVWAGGPGNEQFFGPGTRLTVL.

This clonotype was counted many times. The chain has TRBV27 and TRBJ2-3, with 12 bases aligning to TRBD2. V dropped 2 bases and J dropped 0; count of bases not matched to a gene: 6. CDR3 length: 18 amino acids. Germline CDR1 and CDR2: MNHEY and SMNVEV (reference sequence). The CDR3 loop reads CASSLESSGRASTDTQYF. In DNA form, the CDR3 reads TGTGCCAGCAGTTTAGAGTCTAGCGGGAGGGCAAGCACAGATACGCAGTATTTT.

This clonotype was seen repeatedly, ten times or more. The rearrangement uses TRBV7-3 and TRBJ2-1, with TRBD2 as a possible D gene (5 bases). The CDR3 loop spans 16 amino acids. Germline V gene lookup returns CDR1 SGHTA and CDR2 FQGTGA. With 0 bases removed from V and 1 base from J, the gap between germline ends came to 10 bases. Here the CDR3 reads CASSLTLGESYNEQFF. The CDR3 bases are TGTGCCAGCAGCTTAACGCTCGGGGAGTCCTACAATGAGCAGTTCTTC.

This clonotype was seen many times. The V gene is TRBV5-8, the J gene TRBJ2-6; D call uncertain. This CDR3 is built from 14 residues. CDR1 SGHTS and CDR2 YDEGEE come from the germline V gene. The V end was cut by 5 bases, the J end by 0 bases, with 6 bases between. CDR3 sequence: CASRLLSGANVLTF. The CDR3 DNA reads TGTGCCAGCAGGCTGCTCTCTGGGGCCAACGTCCTGACTTTC.

Of note for this clonotype: A much bigger clone sits one base away, suggesting this may be a read error. V and J are TRBV24-1 and TRBJ2-2; TRBD2 matches at 10 bases. The CDR3 has 17 residues. The germline V gene encodes CDR1 KGHDR and CDR2 SFDVKD. J gave up 4 bases and V 5 bases, and 9 bases lay outside the gene matches. CDR3 protein: CATSGLTSGSSTGELFF. In DNA, the CDR3 is TGTGCCACCAGTGGATTGACTAGCGGGTCGAGCACCGGGGAGCTGTTTTTT.

In the case of this clonotype: A much larger clone differs by one base, so this may be a read error. The genes are TRBV13 and TRBJ1-2; tentative D call: TRBD1 (6 bases). The CDR3 has 16 amino acids. Germline V gives CDR1 PRHDT, CDR2 FYEKMQ (reference sequence). The CDR3 bases are TGTGTCAGCAGCTCAAACCCCGGGACACCGAGCTATGGCTACACCTTC. Translating it yields CVSSSNPGTPSYGYTF.

This clonotype has at least ten counts. Mismatch with germline at one junction end may stem from a read error. This chain links TRBV7-9 with TRBJ2-1; 9 bases are a match to TRBD2. Germline-derived CDR1 and CDR2 are SEHNR and FQNEAQ (reference sequence). The CDR3 runs 15 residues. CDR3: CASSIAGVSHNEQFF. DNA of the CDR3: TGTGCCAGCAGCATAGCGGGAGTTTCCCACAATGAGCAGTTCTTC.

The genes are TRBV7-8 and TRBJ2-3; 9 bases fit TRBD1. CDR3 length equals 15 residues. Germline-derived CDR1 and CDR2 are SGHVS and FQNEAQ. V gave up 5 bases and J gave up 4 bases; unmatched junction bases: 7. CDR3 coding DNA: TGTGCCAGCAGCAGTCGGGACAGGGTAGCAGATACGCAGTATTTT. Amino acids: CASSSRDRVADTQYF.

This clonotype was recorded many times. This chain uses TRBV6-5 with TRBJ2-5, with TRBD1 identical over 7 bases. This CDR3 is 17 amino acids long. Per the germline V gene, CDR1 is MNHEY and CDR2 is SVGAGI. The V gene end was trimmed by 4 bases and the J gene end by 2 bases; junction bases not matched to a gene: 13. CDR3 sequence reads: CASSSELTGISQETQYF. The CDR3 DNA is TGTGCCAGCAGTTCCGAATTGACAGGGATCAGTCAAGAGACCCAGTACTTC.

This clonotype was counted many times. The chain combines TRBV7-2 with TRBJ1-4, with 7 bases matching TRBD1. CDR1 and CDR2 from the germline V gene are SGHTA and FQGNSA. V trimming: 1 base; J trimming: 7 bases; junction bases outside the gene matches: 15. The CDR3 is made up of 18 amino acids. CDR3 region: CASSLVGTGDLLGEKLFF. The CDR3 DNA reads as TGTGCCAGCAGCTTAGTAGGAACAGGGGATCTCTTAGGTGAAAAACTGTTTTTT.

This clonotype has at least ten counts. The gene calls are TRBV29-1 and TRBJ1-2; D remains ambiguous. CDR3 length: 13 amino acids. V was cut by 0 bases and J by 6 bases, with 11 bases left in between. CDR1 is SQVTM and CDR2 is ANQGSEA in the germline V gene. The CDR3, as DNA: TGCAGCGTTGAAGATTTTTTATCCGATGGCTACACCTTC. This gives the protein CSVEDFLSDGYTF.

A few counts support this clonotype. V and J are TRBV19 and TRBJ2-7, with 11 nucleotides matching TRBD1. Germline CDR1 LNHDA, CDR2 SQIVND (reference sequence). CDR3 length: 15 amino acids. V trimming: 5 bases; J trimming: 3 bases; junction bases outside the gene matches: 6. The CDR3 DNA reads as TGTGCCAGTAGTCCCGGGACAGGGGGTTACTACGAGCAGTACTTC. Its translation is CASSPGTGGYYEQYF.

The chain couples TRBV12-3 or TRBV12-4 to TRBJ2-5, with 12 bases identical to TRBD2. V lost 6 bases, J lost 5 bases, and 7 bases stayed unmatched. The CDR3 contains 15 residues. CDR3 sequence reads: CASSRGLAGGETQYF. In DNA form, the CDR3 reads TGTGCCAGCAGCAGAGGGCTAGCGGGGGGGGAGACCCAGTACTTC.

The chain couples TRBV9 to TRBJ2-1; D remains ambiguous. V dropped 0 bases and J dropped 9 bases, with 10 bases sitting between them. This CDR3 spans 13 amino acids. Germline V gene lookup returns CDR1 SGDLS and CDR2 YYNGEE. The DNA for the CDR3 is TGTGCCAGCAGCGTAGTCATGGGGTCTGAGCAGTTCTTC. This gives the protein CASSVVMGSEQFF. Using reference TRBV9 and TRBJ2-1 for the parts outside the CDR3, the full variable domain is DSGVTQTPKHLITATGQRVTLRCSPRSGDLSVYWYQQSLDQGLQFLIQYYNGEERAKGNILERFSAQQFPDLHSELNLSSLELGDSALYFCASSVVMGSEQFFGPGTRLTVL.

Ten or more counts support this clonotype. The rearrangement links TRBV25-1 to TRBJ1-2, with TRBD1 matching 7 bases. The ends lost 3 bases at V and 5 bases at J; junction bases unmatched: 6. The germline V gene has CDR1 MGHDK and CDR2 SYGVNS. There are 14 residues in the CDR3. In DNA form, the CDR3 reads TGTGCCAGCAGTGAGTACGAGGGGGCATATGGCTACACCTTC. It yields the protein CASSEYEGAYGYTF.

A note on this clonotype: This may arise from a read error, as a much more abundant clone is one base away. This rearrangement joins TRBV30 to TRBJ2-7; TRBD2 might be the D (5 bases). V dropped 0 bases and J dropped 2 bases, with 11 bases sitting between them. Per germline, CDR1 GTSNPN and CDR2 SVGIG (reference sequence). CDR3 length: 14 residues. This CDR3 is CAWSVAGNTYEQYF. The DNA for the CDR3 is TGTGCCTGGAGTGTGGCGGGTAACACCTACGAGCAGTACTTC.

The V call is TRBV5-6, the J call TRBJ1-6; no clear D. CDR3 size: 16 residues. CDR1 and CDR2 (germline): SGHDT, YYEEEE. Trimming took off 4 bases at V and 5 bases at J, with 16 bases between the two ends. The CDR3, as DNA: TGTGCCAGCAGCGTCGAGGATGGCCCCAATAATTCACCCCTCCACTTT. Its translation: CASSVEDGPNNSPLHF.

With regard to this clonotype: Just one base apart from a much larger clone, this may be a read error. This chain joins TRBV27 and TRBJ2-3; D is perhaps TRBD1 or TRBD2 (5 bases each). There are 16 residues in the CDR3. CDR1 is MNHEY, CDR2 SMNVEV, per germline (reference sequence). Trimming left V 1 base short and J 6 bases short, with 17 bases between. CDR3 sequence: CASSLLGVVVVDTQYF. The CDR3 DNA sequence: TGTGCCAGCAGTTTATTGGGGGTCGTAGTGGTCGATACGCAGTATTTT.